This TCR beta chain stems from a study of cytomegalovirus exposure and HLA in healthy donors. Primers for the PCR totalled 60 Vbeta and 13 Jbeta. TCRdb's table, derived via immunoSEQ multiplex PCR, lists solely in-frame clones and lacks some. The sample records approximately 210,000 clones, roughly 86% being singletons. V was shortened by 0 bases and J by 2 bases, with 11 bases between the two germline ends. This CDR3 has 15 residues. Germline values: CDR1 SGHNT, CDR2 YENEEA. The source is a woman under 30 in good health and CMV-seronegative. The rearrangement uses TRBV11-3 and TRBJ2-7, with D tentatively TRBD2 (5 bases). Sequencing was done on a sample of PBMCs. CDR3 coding DNA: TGTGCCAGCAGCTTAGATCACGGGAACACCTACGAGCAGTACTTC. Translating it yields CASSLDHGNTYEQYF.